This TCR beta chain was sequenced for a study of graft-versus-host responses after intestinal transplantation. On the study more broadly: Transplant types were multivisceral, liver-intestinal, or isolated intestinal.

Note on this clone: Its antigen is undetermined.

The repertoire was sequenced with immunoSEQ multiplex PCR; TCRdb's copy has only in-frame clones and lacks some. The repertoire includes about 110,000 clones, about 92% of them detected once, and roughly 0.23% sits in the top ten. The CDR3 is 14 amino acids. The V end was cut by 1 base, the J end by 5 bases, with 12 bases between. CDR1 MGHDK and CDR2 SYGVNS come from the germline V gene. Here the sequenced sample was unstimulated CD4+ T cells sorted from spleen or lymph node cells, taken before transplant. The chain has TRBV25-1 and TRBJ2-7, with D uncertain. The TCR was taken from a human donor who was the organ donor for an intestinal transplant. DNA of the CDR3: TGTGCCAGCAGTGAATCCCTACAATCAAACGAGCAGTACTTC. Encoded protein: CASSESLQSNEQYF.